This T cell receptor beta chain was identified during a study of regulatory T cells in long-lasting Graves disease. Findings and caveats of the study: Persistent disease exhibited a predilection for TRBV28, TRBJ1-2 and TRBJ2-5. Those with persistent Graves' had less TCR diversity than newly diagnosed patients.

This clonotype has at least ten counts. Its matching antigen is unknown. Time point specified: newly diagnosed GD, antithyroid drugs for less than 3 months. Extracted RNA from PBMCs served as the source of the TCR library. The germline CDR1 and CDR2 sequences are SGHTA and FQGNSA. This CDR3 is built from 12 residues. V lost 2 bases to trimming and J lost 6 bases, with 7 bases between them. Arm-PCR with iRepertoire HTBI primers amplified the CDR3 regions for these TCR beta libraries. TCRdb reprocessed the multiplex PCR reads with MiXCR, giving one entry per CDR3 protein. In the table there are 400,000 to 550,000 distinct CDR3 sequences, about a sixth of which are singletons. In addition, the sample was reused for a study of T cells in Graves' hyperthyroidism and ophthalmopathy.

This specimen consisted of peripheral blood mononuclear cells (PBMCs), obtained at new diagnosis, from a patient treated with antithyroid drugs. The source of this sequence is a woman aged 18-29 years with Graves disease. The chain has TRBV7-2 and TRBJ1-2, with D tentatively TRBD1 (5 bases). CDR3 sequence: CASSLSGHGYTF. The CDR3 DNA reads TGTGCCAGCAGCTTATCGGGACATGGCTACACCTTC.